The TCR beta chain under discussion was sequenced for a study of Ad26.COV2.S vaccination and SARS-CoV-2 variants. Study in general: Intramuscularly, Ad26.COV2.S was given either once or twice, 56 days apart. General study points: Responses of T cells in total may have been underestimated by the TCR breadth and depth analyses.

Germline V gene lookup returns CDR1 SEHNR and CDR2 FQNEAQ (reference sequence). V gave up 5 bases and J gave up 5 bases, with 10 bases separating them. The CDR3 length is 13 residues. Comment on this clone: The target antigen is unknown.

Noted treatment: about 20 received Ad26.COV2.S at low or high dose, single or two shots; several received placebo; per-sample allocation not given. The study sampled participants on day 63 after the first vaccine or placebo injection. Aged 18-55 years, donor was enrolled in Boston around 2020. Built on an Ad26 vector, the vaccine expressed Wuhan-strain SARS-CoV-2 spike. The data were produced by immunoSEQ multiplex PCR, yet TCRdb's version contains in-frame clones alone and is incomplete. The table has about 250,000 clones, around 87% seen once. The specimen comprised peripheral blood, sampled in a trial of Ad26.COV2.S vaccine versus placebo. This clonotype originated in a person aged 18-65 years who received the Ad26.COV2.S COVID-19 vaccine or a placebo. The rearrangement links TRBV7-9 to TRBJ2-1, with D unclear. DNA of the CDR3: TGTGCCAGCAGCCCCCCCCTCGACAATGAGCAGTTCTTC. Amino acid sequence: CASSPPLDNEQFF. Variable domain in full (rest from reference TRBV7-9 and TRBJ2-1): DTGVSQNPRHKITKRGQNVTFRCDPISEHNRLYWYRQTLGQGPEFLTYFQNEAQLEKSRLLSDRFSAERPKGSFSTLEIQRTEQGDSAMYLCASSPPLDNEQFFGPGTRLTVL.